This TCR beta chain originates from a study of pediatric ulcerative colitis. Study results and limitations: All ulcerative colitis patients, but no controls, carried a couple of rectal clonotypes.

Points on this clone: The antigen remains undetermined.

In germline, CDR1 is PRHDT, CDR2 FYEKMQ (reference sequence). The ends were cut back, 1 base at V and 6 bases at J, with 3 bases in the middle. The CDR3 is 12 amino acids. Produced via immunoSEQ multiplex PCR; TCRdb's table is partial and in-frame only. The sample yields 30,000 to 45,000 clones, less than 90% seen once. The gene calls are TRBV13 and TRBJ2-2; D gene unclear. Sequencing used blood. The receptor was derived from a girl under 18 with moderate ulcerative colitis. CDR3 in DNA: TGTGCCAGCAGCTTAGTTTCCGGGGAGCTGTTTTTT. Translated, it gives CASSLVSGELFF.